A selection of T cell receptor beta chains follows, all from one sample in a study of T-cell reconstitution after alpha-beta-depleted transplantation in children. TCRdb re-called the PCR reads with MiXCR, one entry per CDR3 protein. The sample shows about 420,000 distinct CDR3 sequences, roughly 16% of them seen only once. The sequences come from PBMCs, mostly from graft donor cells, collected 360 days after TCRalphabeta/CD19-depleted stem cell transplant. The origin of the receptors is a boy less than two years old who had a stem cell transplant for Wiskott-Aldrich syndrome, so the T cells may come from the graft donor. CDR3s include the opening cysteine and the closing phenylalanine or tryptophan. The D gene is left open where the match is weak. The size field is filled for only some rows; it gives once, few, many or a size class.

J: TRBJ2-7
V: TRBV5-1
size: few
D: -
DNA: TGCGCCAGCAGCTTAAGGGACCCCTACGAGCAGTACTTC
CDR3: CASSLRDPYEQYF

J: TRBJ2-3
V: TRBV27
size: -
D: TRBD2
DNA: TGTGTCAGCAGTTCGCCCGGGACTAGACTCACAGATACGCAGTATTTT
CDR3: CVSSSPGTRLTDTQYF

J: TRBJ2-3
V: TRBV12-3/TRBV12-4
size: -
D: -
DNA: TGTGCCAGCAGTTTAACGCGGGCAAGTTTGAACACAGATACGCAGTATTTT
CDR3: CASSLTRASLNTDTQYF

J: TRBJ1-5
V: TRBV10-3
size: -
D: -
DNA: TGTGCCATCAGTGAGGGACAACTTAGCAATCAGCCCCAGCATTTT
CDR3: CAISEGQLSNQPQHF

J: TRBJ2-7
V: TRBV18
size: -
D: -
DNA: TGTGCCAGCTCACCGGGACCCTCCTACGAGCAGTACTTC
CDR3: CASSPGPSYEQYF

J: TRBJ1-2
V: TRBV5-1
size: many
D: -
DNA: TGTGCCAGCAGCTTAGGAGGACCCTATGGCTACACCTTC
CDR3: CASSLGGPYGYTF

J: TRBJ2-1
V: TRBV7-8
size: -
D: -
DNA: TGTGCCAGCAGCTTGATCAGGCCGCAGGGCAATGAGCAGTTCTTC
CDR3: CASSLIRPQGNEQFF

J: TRBJ2-2
V: TRBV20-1
size: -
D: -
DNA: TGCAGTGCTAGAGGACTTACGAACACCGGGGAGCTGTTTTTT
CDR3: CSARGLTNTGELFF

J: TRBJ2-7
V: TRBV29-1
size: many
D: TRBD1
DNA: TGCAGCGCCCGGGACAGTTCCTACGAGCAGTACTTC
CDR3: CSARDSSYEQYF

J: TRBJ2-7
V: TRBV11-3
size: few
D: TRBD1
DNA: TGTGCCAGCAGCCATCGTTTTAGGGACAGCTACGAGCAGTACTTC
CDR3: CASSHRFRDSYEQYF

J: TRBJ2-1
V: TRBV7-9
size: -
D: -
DNA: TGTGCCAGCCTCGAGGGTAGTAATGAGCAGTTCTTC
CDR3: CASLEGSNEQFF

J: TRBJ2-1
V: TRBV20-1
size: few
D: -
DNA: TGCAGTGCTCTAGTCCCCTACAATGAGCAGTTCTTC
CDR3: CSALVPYNEQFF

J: TRBJ1-6
V: TRBV6-5
size: few
D: -
DNA: TGTGCCAGCAGTTACTTCCGGGCACAGGAAAATTCACCCCTCCACTTT
CDR3: CASSYFRAQENSPLHF

J: TRBJ2-3
V: TRBV20-1
size: -
D: TRBD2
DNA: TGCAGTGCTAGAGATCCCAGCGGGAGAGTTACGCAGTATTTT
CDR3: CSARDPSGRVTQYF

J: TRBJ2-1
V: TRBV29-1
size: -
D: TRBD2
DNA: TGCAGCGTTGAGCGGGAGGGTCACAATGAGCAGTTCTTC
CDR3: CSVEREGHNEQFF

J: TRBJ2-7
V: TRBV6-2/TRBV6-3
size: -
D: -
DNA: TGTGCCAGCAGTTACTCCTTACGGGGTCGACATTCCTACGAGCAGTACTTC
CDR3: CASSYSLRGRHSYEQYF

J: TRBJ1-4
V: TRBV5-1
size: few
D: -
DNA: TGCGCCAGCAGTTACCAGGAGGCAACTAATGAAAAACTGTTTTTT
CDR3: CASSYQEATNEKLFF

J: TRBJ1-2
V: TRBV4-1
size: -
D: TRBD1
DNA: TGCGCCAGCAGCCAAGGTCCGGGACAGGGGTACTATGGCTACACCTTC
CDR3: CASSQGPGQGYYGYTF

J: TRBJ2-3
V: TRBV20-1
size: -
D: TRBD2
DNA: TGCAGTGCTCCGACGGGACTAGGTTTACGCACAGATACGCAGTATTTT
CDR3: CSAPTGLGLRTDTQYF

J: TRBJ2-4
V: TRBV15
size: many
D: -
DNA: TGTGCCACCAGCAGAGATCAATCCAAAGGGAGGAACATTCAGTACTTC
CDR3: CATSRDQSKGRNIQYF

J: TRBJ1-1
V: TRBV6-1
size: few
D: -
DNA: TGTGCCAGCAGTGAAGTGAACACTGAAGCTTTCTTT
CDR3: CASSEVNTEAFF

J: TRBJ1-5
V: TRBV7-2
size: few
D: -
DNA: TGTGCCAGCAGCTTAGTGTATCGCAATCAGCCCCAGCATTTT
CDR3: CASSLVYRNQPQHF

J: TRBJ2-7
V: TRBV5-1
size: few
D: TRBD1
DNA: TGCGCCAGCAGCTTGGAGGTGGGACAGGGGTTGGACGAGCAGTACTTC
CDR3: CASSLEVGQGLDEQYF

J: TRBJ1-2
V: TRBV3-1
size: -
D: -
DNA: TGTGCCAGCAGCCAAGCGGGGGGGCTCTATGGCTACACCTTC
CDR3: CASSQAGGLYGYTF